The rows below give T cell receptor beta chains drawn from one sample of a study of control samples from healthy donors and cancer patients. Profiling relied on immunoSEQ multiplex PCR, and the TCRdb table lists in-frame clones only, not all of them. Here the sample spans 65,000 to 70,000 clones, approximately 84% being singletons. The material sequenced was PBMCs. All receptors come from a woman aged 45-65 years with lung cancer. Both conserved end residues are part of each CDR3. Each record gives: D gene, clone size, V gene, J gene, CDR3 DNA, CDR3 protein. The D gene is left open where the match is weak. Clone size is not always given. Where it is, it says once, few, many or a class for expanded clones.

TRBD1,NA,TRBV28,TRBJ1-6,TGTGCCAGCAGATGGGGGACAGGGGTGAATTCACCCCTCCACTTT,CASRWGTGVNSPLHF
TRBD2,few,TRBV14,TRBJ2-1,TGTGCCAGCAGCCGGACTAGCGGTCTAGATGAGCAGTTCTTC,CASSRTSGLDEQFF
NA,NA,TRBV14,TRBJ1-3,TGTGCCAGCAGCCAACGGAGAAACACCATATATTTT,CASSQRRNTIYF
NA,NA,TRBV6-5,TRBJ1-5,TGTGCCAGCAGTATTGGGTGGGATAGCAATCAGCCCCAGCATTTT,CASSIGWDSNQPQHF
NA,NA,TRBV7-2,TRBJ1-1,TGTGCCAGCAGCTTAAAGGGATCCGTGAACACTGAAGCTTTCTTT,CASSLKGSVNTEAFF
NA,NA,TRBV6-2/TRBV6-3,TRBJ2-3,TGTGCCAGCAGCTACTCCGACATCCTCACAGATACGCAGTATTTT,CASSYSDILTDTQYF
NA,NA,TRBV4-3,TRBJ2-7,TGCGCCAGCAGCCAAGCTCTTCCGACAGCCTCCAGCTCCTACGAGCAGTACTTC,CASSQALPTASSSYEQYF
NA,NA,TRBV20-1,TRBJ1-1,TGCAGTGCTAGAGATCTAGAAGCTTTCTTT,CSARDLEAFF
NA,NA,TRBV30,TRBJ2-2,TGTGCCTGGAGTGTGAGGAACGCCCGCACCGGGGAGCTGTTTTTT,CAWSVRNARTGELFF
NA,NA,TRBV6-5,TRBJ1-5,TGTGCCAGCAGATCCAGCAATCAGCCCCAGCATTTT,CASRSSNQPQHF
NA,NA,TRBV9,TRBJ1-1,TGTGCCAGCAGCGGGACGACAATCCTCCACACTGAAGCTTTCTTT,CASSGTTILHTEAFF
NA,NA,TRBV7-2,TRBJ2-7,TGTGCCAGCAGATCCGGGAGCTCCTACGAGCAGTACTTC,CASRSGSSYEQYF
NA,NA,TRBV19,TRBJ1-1,TGTGCCAGTAGTCGGACGAACACTGAAGCTTTCTTT,CASSRTNTEAFF
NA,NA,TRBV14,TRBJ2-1,TGTGCCAGCAGCCAATTTTTTAGGAGTGAGCAGTTCTTC,CASSQFFRSEQFF
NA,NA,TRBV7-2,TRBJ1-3,TGTGCCAGCAGCTTAGGCAGGGCGAACACCATATATTTT,CASSLGRANTIYF
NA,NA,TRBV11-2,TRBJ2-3,TGTGCCAGCAGCTTAGTGGCAGATACGCAGTATTTT,CASSLVADTQYF
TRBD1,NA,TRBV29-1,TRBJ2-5,TGCAGCGTGGGGGGACAGGGGGGGGAGACCCAGTACTTC,CSVGGQGGETQYF